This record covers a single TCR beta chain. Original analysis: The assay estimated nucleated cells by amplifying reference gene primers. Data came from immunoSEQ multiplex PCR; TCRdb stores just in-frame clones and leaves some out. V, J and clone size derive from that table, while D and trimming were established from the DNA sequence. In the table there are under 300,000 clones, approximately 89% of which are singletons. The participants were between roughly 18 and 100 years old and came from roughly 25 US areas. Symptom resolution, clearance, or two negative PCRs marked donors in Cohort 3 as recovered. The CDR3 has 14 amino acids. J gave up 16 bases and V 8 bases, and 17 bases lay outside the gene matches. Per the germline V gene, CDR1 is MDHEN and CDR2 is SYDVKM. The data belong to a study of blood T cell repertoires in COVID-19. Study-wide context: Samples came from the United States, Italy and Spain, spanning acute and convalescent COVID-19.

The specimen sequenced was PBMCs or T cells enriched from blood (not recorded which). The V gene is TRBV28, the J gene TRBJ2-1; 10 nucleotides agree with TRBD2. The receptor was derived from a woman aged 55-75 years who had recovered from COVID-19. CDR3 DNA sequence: TGTGCCAGCGAAACCGGACTAGCGGCGCGTCATACTTTCTTC. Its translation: CASETGLAARHTFF. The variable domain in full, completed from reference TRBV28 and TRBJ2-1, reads DVKVTQSSRYLVKRTGEKVFLECVQDMDHENMFWYRQDPGLGLRLIYFSYDVKMKEKGDIPEGYSVSREKKERFSLILESASTNQTSMYLCASETGLAARHTFFGPGTRLTVL.